The 31 T cell receptor beta chains presented below share a single source sample, sequenced in a study of blood T cells in healthy people across ages. The second PCR ran about 6 to 12 cycles with a sample-barcoded 5' primer and J-beta primers. TCRdb re-called the 5' RACE reads with MiXCR, one entry per CDR3 protein. The repertoire has about 760,000 distinct CDR3 sequences, approximately 53% of them found once; the top ten carry more than 25%. The specimen was blood. The source is a man aged 35-49 years in good health.

V is TRBV7-9 and J is TRBJ2-1; 8 bases are shared with TRBD1. The CDR3 has 18 amino acids. Germline lookup yields CDR1 SEHNR and CDR2 FQNEAQ (reference sequence). After removal of 2 bases from V and 1 base from J, the junction contained 10 bases not matched to a gene. This chain's CDR3 is CASSLRGRQGLSYNEQFF. CDR3 DNA sequence: TGTGCCAGCAGCTTAAGAGGTAGACAGGGGCTTTCCTACAATGAGCAGTTCTTC.

This clonotype has only one observation. V and J are TRBV5-4 and TRBJ2-2; no clear D. The CDR3 is 14 amino acids. CDR1 is SGHNT and CDR2 is YYREEE in the germline V gene (reference sequence). V was trimmed by 0 bases and J by 9 bases, leaving 12 bases between them. The CDR3 here is CASSLDSDSRELFF. The CDR3 nucleotides are TGTGCCAGCAGCTTGGATTCAGACTCCAGGGAGCTGTTTTTT.

CDR3 nucleotide sequence: TGCAGTGCTAACGGGAATAATGAAAAACTGTTTTTT. Its translation is CSANGNNEKLFF. This chain links TRBV20-1 with TRBJ1-4; D is undetermined. The V end lost 4 bases, the J end lost 4 bases, and 7 bases lay between the germline ends. The CDR3 is 12 residues long. Germline assignment: CDR1 DFQATT and CDR2 SNEGSKA (reference sequence).

The chain uses TRBV28 and TRBJ1-3; a weak D match, TRBD1 (5 bases). The ends were cut back, 6 bases at V and 1 base at J, with 16 bases in the middle. Germline V gives CDR1 MDHEN, CDR2 SYDVKM. This CDR3 has 16 residues. CDR3 residues: CASRGREGKSGNTIYF. The DNA of the CDR3 is TGTGCCAGCAGGGGCAGGGAGGGGAAGTCTGGAAACACCATATATTTT. Looking up the rest from reference TRBV28 and TRBJ1-3 gives the full variable domain: DVKVTQSSRYLVKRTGEKVFLECVQDMDHENMFWYRQDPGLGLRLIYFSYDVKMKEKGDIPEGYSVSREKKERFSLILESASTNQTSMYLCASRGREGKSGNTIYFGEGSWLTVV.

The chain joins TRBV2 to TRBJ2-5; 13 nucleotides align to TRBD2. Germline lookup yields CDR1 SNHLY and CDR2 FYNNEI. The CDR3 extends over 16 amino acids. Germline trimming cut 8 bases from V and 5 bases from J; bases unmatched to any gene: 11. In nucleotides, the CDR3 is TGTGCCAGCCGTTACCCTACTAGCGGGGGGGCTGAGACCCAGTACTTC. As protein: CASRYPTSGGAETQYF.

The J gene is TRBJ2-1, the V gene TRBV20-1, with 8 positions matching TRBD2. Germline CDR1 and CDR2: DFQATT and SNEGSKA (reference sequence). The CDR3 covers 14 residues. After removal of 8 bases from V and 7 bases from J, the junction contained 13 bases not matched to a gene. The CDR3 region is CSSPGSGGANEQFF. CDR3 DNA sequence: TGCAGTTCCCCTGGGAGCGGGGGAGCGAATGAGCAGTTCTTC.

This clonotype has just one count. The rearrangement joins TRBV7-2 to TRBJ2-4; D possibly matches TRBD1 or TRBD2 (5 bases each). V shed 1 base and J shed 7 bases, with 11 bases lying between them. The CDR3 loop spans 14 amino acids. Germline CDR1 SGHTA, CDR2 FQGNSA. The CDR3 spells CASSLDWGGNIQYF. The CDR3 DNA follows: TGTGCCAGCAGCTTAGATTGGGGCGGGAACATTCAGTACTTC.

The table lists this clonotype with a count of one. V and J are TRBV7-6 and TRBJ1-5; D remains ambiguous. Germline CDR1 reads SGHVS; CDR2 reads FNYEAQ. This CDR3 has 15 amino acids. The V and J ends lost 5 bases and 4 bases respectively, with 15 bases between them. The CDR3 spells CASSEQAGRNQPQHF. In nucleotides, the CDR3 is TGTGCCAGCAGCGAACAAGCGGGCCGAAATCAGCCCCAGCATTTT.

This clonotype was seen a handful of times. J is TRBJ2-1 and V is TRBV6-4, with 9 bases aligning to TRBD2. The CDR3 loop spans 15 amino acids. V shed 3 bases and J 4 bases; nucleotides not matched to a gene: 4. The germline CDR1 and CDR2 sequences are MRHNA and SNTAGT. The CDR3 spells CASSEGGGAYNEQFF. CDR3 nucleotide sequence: TGTGCCAGCAGTGAGGGCGGGGGGGCTTACAATGAGCAGTTCTTC.

This clonotype occurred once. The chain is built from TRBV28 and TRBJ2-1; 7 bases are shared with TRBD1. The ends lost 3 bases at V and 6 bases at J; junction bases unmatched: 11. CDR1 and CDR2 from the germline V gene are MDHEN and SYDVKM. CDR3 length: 16 residues. The CDR3 region has the DNA TGTGCCAGCAGTTTTAAGTTTCGGACAGGTCCCAATGAGCAGTTCTTC. Amino acid sequence: CASSFKFRTGPNEQFF.

This chain joins TRBV6-6 and TRBJ1-2; 10 bases align to TRBD1. The CDR3 has 16 residues. CDR1 is MNHNY and CDR2 is SVGAGI in the germline V gene (reference sequence). V lost 7 bases to trimming and J lost 4 bases; unmatched junction nucleotides: 12. The CDR3 reads CASNDPGTGEGYGYTF. The CDR3 coding sequence is TGTGCCAGCAATGATCCCGGGACAGGGGAAGGCTATGGCTACACCTTC.

The rearrangement links TRBV6-2 or TRBV6-3 to TRBJ2-5; perhaps TRBD1 as D (6 bases). Germline-derived CDR1 and CDR2 are MNHEY and SVGEGT. The length of the CDR3 is 16 residues. V dropped 6 bases and J dropped 1 base, with 18 bases sitting between them. CDR3 region: CASSYLKGEIQETQYF. CDR3 nucleotide sequence: TGTGCCAGCAGCTATCTTAAGGGGGAGATCCAAGAGACCCAGTACTTC.

On this clonotype: An end of the junction does not agree with germline; a read error may underlie this. V is TRBV7-2 and J is TRBJ2-7; 9 bases line up with TRBD2. There are 14 residues in the CDR3. Germline CDR1 reads SGHTA; CDR2 reads FQGNSA. The CDR3 region has the DNA TGTGTCAGCAGCTTAAATAGGTTGCGGGAGGGGCAGTACTTC. Translation gives CVSSLNRLREGQYF.

The chain couples TRBV27 to TRBJ2-5; D call uncertain. The J call may be incorrect, as the DNA end agrees better with TRBJ2-7. The CDR3 has 14 amino acids. CDR1 MNHEY and CDR2 SMNVEV come from the germline V gene (reference sequence). The CDR3 is CASSARNLPYEQYF. The CDR3 DNA reads as TGTGCCAGCAGTGCCCGAAACCTCCCCTACGAGCAGTACTTC.

This chain connects TRBV7-8 to TRBJ2-4; 11 bases align to TRBD2. This CDR3 has 19 residues. V gave up 0 bases and J gave up 0 bases; unmatched junction bases: 7. Germline V CDR1 and CDR2: SGHVS, FQNEAQ. CDR3 amino acids: CASSLATSGVFLAKNIQYF. CDR3 bases: TGTGCCAGCAGCTTAGCGACTAGCGGGGTCTTCCTAGCCAAAAACATTCAGTACTTC. Looking up the rest from reference TRBV7-8 and TRBJ2-4 gives the full variable domain: GAGVSQSPRYKVAKRGQDVALRCDPISGHVSLFWYQQALGQGPEFLTYFQNEAQLDKSGLPSDRFFAERPEGSVSTLKIQRTQQEDSAVYLCASSLATSGVFLAKNIQYFGAGTRLSVL.

The rearrangement uses TRBV4-2 and TRBJ2-7, with TRBD2 matching 9 bases. J was trimmed by 4 bases and V by 2 bases; bases with no gene match: 12. There are 17 residues in the CDR3. Germline-derived CDR1 and CDR2 are LGHNA and YNFKEQ. This CDR3 reads CASSQNPRISGSYEQYF. Written as DNA, the CDR3 is TGTGCCAGCAGCCAAAACCCTCGAATTAGCGGGAGTTACGAGCAGTACTTC.

The CDR3, as DNA: TGCAGTGCTAGTTTCGCACACCGTAATTCACCCCTCCACTTT. Its protein is CSASFAHRNSPLHF. The chain couples TRBV20-1 to TRBJ1-6; D unresolved. The V and J ends lost 3 bases and 6 bases respectively, with 12 bases between them. Germline assignment: CDR1 DFQATT and CDR2 SNEGSKA (reference sequence). The CDR3 loop spans 14 amino acids.

The rearrangement uses TRBV20-1 and TRBJ1-2, with 9 bases fitting TRBD1. Germline values: CDR1 DFQATT, CDR2 SNEGSKA (reference sequence). Unmatched junction bases numbered 6, after V lost 6 bases and J lost 4 bases. The CDR3 totals 13 residues. This CDR3 is CSAYGQGIYGYTF. In DNA form, the CDR3 reads TGCAGTGCCTACGGACAGGGGATCTATGGCTACACCTTC.

V is TRBV15 and J is TRBJ2-3, with D perhaps given as TRBD1 or TRBD2 (5 bases each). This CDR3 has 16 residues. V was shortened by 4 bases and J by 4 bases, with 18 bases between the two germline ends. Germline-derived CDR1 and CDR2 are LNHNV and YYDKDF (reference sequence). CDR3 amino acids: CATSKGETLGADTQYF. As DNA, the CDR3 is TGTGCCACCAGCAAGGGAGAGACCCTGGGGGCAGATACGCAGTATTTT.

This clonotype has a handful of counts. The rearrangement links TRBV20-1 to TRBJ2-2, with a weak D call TRBD2 (5 bases). This CDR3 has 15 amino acids. V was pared by 2 bases and J by 6 bases, with 16 bases between. CDR1 is DFQATT and CDR2 is SNEGSKA in the germline V gene (reference sequence). The CDR3 DNA reads TGCAGTGCTAGATCCGTGGCTAGCTGGGCCGGGGAGCTGTTTTTT. Amino acids: CSARSVASWAGELFF.

This rearrangement joins TRBV28 to TRBJ1-4; D perhaps matches TRBD1 (6 bases). Germline V gives CDR1 MDHEN, CDR2 SYDVKM. The CDR3 runs 13 residues. V lost 6 bases, J lost 8 bases, and 13 bases lay in between. CDR3 nucleotides: TGTGCCAGCAGCACAGGGAGTCGGGAAAAACTGTTTTTT. It specifies CASSTGSREKLFF.

This clonotype appeared many times. The rearrangement joins TRBV27 to TRBJ2-1, with no clear D. This CDR3 has 15 amino acids. Looked up from germline, CDR1 is MNHEY and CDR2 is SMNVEV (reference sequence). V gave up 3 bases and J gave up 0 bases, with 9 bases separating them. The CDR3: CASSLTVSSYNEQFF. DNA for the CDR3: TGTGCCAGCAGTTTGACTGTGAGCTCCTACAATGAGCAGTTCTTC.

The gene calls are TRBV9 and TRBJ2-7; D could derive from TRBD1 or TRBD2 (5 bases each). Germline V CDR1 and CDR2: SGDLS, YYNGEE. There are 12 residues in the CDR3. Deletions cut 2 bases from V and 7 bases from J, with 10 bases between. CDR3 in DNA: TGTGCCAGCAGCGTGGGGGTATCTGAGCAGTACTTC. As protein: CASSVGVSEQYF.

The rearrangement uses TRBV12-3 or TRBV12-4 and TRBJ1-5, with D possibly TRBD1 on 6 matching bases. The CDR3 sequence is 16 residues long. The V gene lost 4 bases and the J gene lost 7 bases, with 20 bases spanning the gap. This CDR3 reads CASSSAGRGFGQPQHF. The CDR3 region has the DNA TGTGCCAGCAGTTCCGCCGGCAGGGGATTCGGGCAGCCCCAGCATTTT.

In the case of this clonotype: It may be a read error: a sequence one base away is much more abundant. CDR3 loop: CASSVDPIESEETQYF. The CDR3 nucleotides are TGTGCCAGCAGCGTAGATCCAATCGAGTCCGAGGAGACCCAGTACTTC. This sequence joins TRBV9 and TRBJ2-5, with D unclear. Germline V lookup: CDR1 SGDLS, CDR2 YYNGEE. The CDR3 loop spans 16 amino acids. Trimming took 0 bases from V and 5 from J, leaving 17 bases between them.

The chain has TRBV7-6 and TRBJ2-1; D possibly matches TRBD1 or TRBD2 (5 bases each). Per the germline V gene, CDR1 is SGHVS and CDR2 is FNYEAQ. Trimming removed 5 bases from V and 4 bases from J, with 15 bases in between. CDR3 length equals 15 residues. The CDR3 reads CASSPNTGPYNEQFF. CDR3 sequence (DNA): TGTGCCAGCAGCCCTAATACGGGGCCATACAATGAGCAGTTCTTC.

J is TRBJ1-1 and V is TRBV6-1; 8 bases are a match to TRBD1. Looked up from germline, CDR1 is MNHNS and CDR2 is SASEGT. The CDR3 is 17 amino acids. J lost 0 bases, V lost 6 bases, and 12 bases had no gene match. The CDR3 loop is CASSQGRGRSMNTEAFF. CDR3 nucleotide sequence: TGTGCCAGCAGCCAGGGCAGGGGGCGATCCATGAACACTGAAGCTTTCTTT.

The sample holds a few counts of this clonotype. This rearrangement joins TRBV6-5 to TRBJ1-2; D uncertain. This CDR3 contains 17 residues. Looked up from germline, CDR1 is MNHEY and CDR2 is SVGAGI. The V gene lost 0 bases and the J gene lost 0 bases, with 14 bases spanning the gap. CDR3 in amino acids: CASSYSSTRGANYGYTF. The CDR3 coding sequence is TGTGCCAGCAGTTACTCGAGTACCCGGGGAGCTAACTATGGCTACACCTTC.

This clonotype appeared once. This rearrangement joins TRBV7-2 to TRBJ2-3; TRBD2 matches at 9 bases. Germline loops: CDR1 SGHTA, CDR2 FQGNSA. The CDR3 spans 16 residues. With 4 bases clipped from V and 3 bases from J, the junction kept 8 bases outside the gene matches. Here the CDR3 reads CASSSLLAGPTDTQYF. The CDR3 DNA reads TGTGCCAGCAGCTCACTCCTAGCGGGGCCGACAGATACGCAGTATTTT.

This CDR3 is CSVHFASGNHNEQFF. The CDR3 DNA reads as TGCAGCGTCCACTTTGCTAGCGGGAACCACAATGAGCAGTTCTTC. This rearrangement joins TRBV29-1 to TRBJ2-1, with TRBD2 identical over 9 bases. This CDR3 contains 15 residues. CDR1 SQVTM and CDR2 ANQGSEA come from the germline V gene. With V trimmed by 6 bases and J by 5 bases, 11 bases remained unmatched.

A remark on this clonotype: One end of the junction fails to match germline, which may point to a read error. The chain couples TRBV6-1 to TRBJ1-5; D is uncertain. The germline CDR1 and CDR2 sequences are MNHNS and SASEGT. The CDR3 has 16 amino acids. In DNA, the CDR3 is TGTGCCAGCCGTGAGGCGAGGGCCGGCGGCAATCAGCCCCAGCATTTT. Translating gives CASREARAGGNQPQHF.